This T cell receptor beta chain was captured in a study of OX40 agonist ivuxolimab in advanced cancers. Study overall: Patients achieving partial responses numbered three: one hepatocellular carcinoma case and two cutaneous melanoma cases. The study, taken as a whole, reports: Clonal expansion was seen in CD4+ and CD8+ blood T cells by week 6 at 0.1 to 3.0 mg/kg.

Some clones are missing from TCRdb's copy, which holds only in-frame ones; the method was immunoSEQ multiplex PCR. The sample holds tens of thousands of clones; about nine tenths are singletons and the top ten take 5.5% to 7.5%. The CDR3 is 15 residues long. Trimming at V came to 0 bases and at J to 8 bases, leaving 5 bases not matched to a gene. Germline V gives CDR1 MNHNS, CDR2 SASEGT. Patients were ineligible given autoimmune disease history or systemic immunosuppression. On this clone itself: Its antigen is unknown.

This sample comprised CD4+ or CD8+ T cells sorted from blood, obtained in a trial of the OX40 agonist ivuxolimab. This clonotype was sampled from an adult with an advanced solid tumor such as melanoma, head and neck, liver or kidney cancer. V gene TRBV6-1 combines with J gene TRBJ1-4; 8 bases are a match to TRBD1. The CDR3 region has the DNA TGTGCCAGCAGTGAAGCGTTAGGACAGGGAGAAAAACTGTTTTTT. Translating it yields CASSEALGQGEKLFF.